Below, 9 T cell receptor beta chains from the same sample are listed, as sequenced in a study of T cells in localized non-small cell lung cancer. Generated by immunoSEQ multiplex PCR, the TCRdb table keeps only in-frame clones and is missing some. The data hold tens of thousands of clones, with roughly nine tenths observed a single time. The source material was peripheral blood, sampled before any cancer treatment. These receptors all stem from a female donor of 60 years or more with stage I lung adenocarcinoma.

This chain links TRBV7-3 with TRBJ2-1; D ambiguous. Trimming shortened V by 4 bases and J by 5 bases, and 6 bases separated the two germline ends. CDR3 size: 12 residues. Germline CDR1 and CDR2: SGHTA and FQGTGA. CDR3 sequence: CASSSKNNEQFF. CDR3 nucleotide sequence: TGTGCCAGCAGCTCAAAAAACAATGAGCAGTTCTTC.

This chain uses TRBV6-1 with TRBJ1-6; 10 nucleotides line up with TRBD1. Unmatched junction bases numbered 4, after V lost 6 bases and J lost 8 bases. Germline CDR1 is MNHNS and CDR2 is SASEGT. This CDR3 spans 14 amino acids. In DNA form, the CDR3 reads TGTGCCAGCAGGGGGACAGGGGAAGATTCACCCCTCCACTTT. This encodes CASRGTGEDSPLHF.

The chain uses TRBV5-1 and TRBJ1-2, with TRBD1 identical over 9 bases. The CDR3 consists of 14 residues. Germline loops: CDR1 SGHRS, CDR2 YFSETQ. V trimming: 4 bases; J trimming: 4 bases; junction bases outside the gene matches: 5. CDR3 sequence: CASSAPGQGYGYTF. The DNA of the CDR3 is TGCGCCAGCAGCGCCCCGGGACAGGGCTATGGCTACACCTTC.

The rearrangement uses TRBV7-9 and TRBJ2-7; 7 nucleotides agree with TRBD1. This CDR3 contains 14 residues. Germline CDR1 is SEHNR and CDR2 is FQNEAQ (reference sequence). The V segment lost 4 bases and the J segment 5 bases; nucleotides outside the gene matches: 8. CDR3 residues: CASSSPGQRDEQYF. The CDR3 nucleotides are TGTGCCAGCAGCTCACCGGGACAGCGCGACGAGCAGTACTTC. Combining the CDR3 with reference TRBV7-9 and TRBJ2-7 gives the whole variable domain DTGVSQNPRHKITKRGQNVTFRCDPISEHNRLYWYRQTLGQGPEFLTYFQNEAQLEKSRLLSDRFSAERPKGSFSTLEIQRTEQGDSAMYLCASSSPGQRDEQYFGPGTRLTVT.

J is TRBJ1-5 and V is TRBV19, with a tentative D call TRBD1 (6 bases). Trimming left V 5 bases short and J 12 bases short, with 17 bases between. This CDR3 spans 13 amino acids. The germline gives CDR1 LNHDA, CDR2 SQIVND (reference sequence). CDR3 in DNA: TGTGCCAGTAGTTTTGGGGGGGGCGATATCCAGCATTTT. Translated: CASSFGGGDIQHF.

The genes are TRBV7-2 and TRBJ1-2, with D tentatively TRBD1 (5 bases). The V end lost 0 bases, the J end lost 1 base, and 12 bases lay between the germline ends. This CDR3 has 16 residues. CDR1 and CDR2 from the germline V gene are SGHTA and FQGNSA. As DNA, the CDR3 is TGTGCCAGCAGCTTAGCTCCGAGGGGAGGTAACTATGGCTACACCTTC. Translated, it gives CASSLAPRGGNYGYTF.

Worth noting for this clone: Mismatch with germline at one junction end may stem from a read error. The chain uses TRBV28 and TRBJ1-5, with D unresolved. Germline V lookup: CDR1 MDHEN, CDR2 SYDVKM. The CDR3 covers 12 residues. CDR3 protein: CASSPLNEPQHF. The CDR3 DNA is TGTGCCAGCAGTCCCCTCAATGAGCCCCAGCATTTT. Together with reference TRBV28 and TRBJ1-5, the CDR3 gives the full variable domain: DVKVTQSSRYLVKRTGEKVFLECVQDMDHENMFWYRQDPGLGLRLIYFSYDVKMKEKGDIPEGYSVSREKKERFSLILESASTNQTSMYLCASSPLNEPQHFGDGTRLSIL.

This clone has just a few counts. V and J are TRBV13 and TRBJ1-2; D is ambiguous. V was pared by 5 bases and J by 4 bases, with 14 bases between. Looked up from germline, CDR1 is PRHDT and CDR2 is FYEKMQ (reference sequence). The CDR3 consists of 14 residues. CDR3 residues: CASSRAGMPYGYTF. As DNA, the CDR3 is TGTGCCAGCAGCAGAGCCGGCATGCCCTATGGCTACACCTTC.

This chain joins TRBV6-1 and TRBJ2-3, with 10 bases that match TRBD2. From germline, CDR1 is MNHNS and CDR2 SASEGT. J was trimmed by 1 base and V by 5 bases; bases with no gene match: 3. The CDR3 has 15 amino acids. The CDR3 DNA reads as TGTGCCAGCAGTTGGGGGACTAGCGGCACAGATACGCAGTATTTT. This gives the protein CASSWGTSGTDTQYF.